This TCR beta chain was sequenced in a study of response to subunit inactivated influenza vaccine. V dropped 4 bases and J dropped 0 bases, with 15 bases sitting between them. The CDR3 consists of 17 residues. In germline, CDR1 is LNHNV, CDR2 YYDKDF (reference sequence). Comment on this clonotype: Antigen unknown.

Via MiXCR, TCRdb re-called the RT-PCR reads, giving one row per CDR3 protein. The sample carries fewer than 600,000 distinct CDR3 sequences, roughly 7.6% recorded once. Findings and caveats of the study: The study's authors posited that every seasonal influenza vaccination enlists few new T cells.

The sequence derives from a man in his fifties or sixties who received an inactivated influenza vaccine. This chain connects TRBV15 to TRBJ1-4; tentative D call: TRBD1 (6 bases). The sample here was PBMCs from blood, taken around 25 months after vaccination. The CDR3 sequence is CATSKWDGQPTNEKLFF. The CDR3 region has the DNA TGTGCCACCAGCAAATGGGACGGACAGCCAACTAATGAAAAACTGTTTTTT.